This entry lists 11 T cell receptor beta chains sequenced from one sample in a study of siplizumab effects on memory and regulatory T cells. Clones were read by immunoSEQ multiplex PCR, and TCRdb kept only the in-frame ones, dropping some. Of around 100,000 clones in the sample, under 95% were seen once. The source material was Tregs sorted from blood. The receptors were gathered from a human donor in good health.

The rearrangement joins TRBV7-2 to TRBJ1-4; the match to TRBD1 covers 9 bases. This CDR3 has 17 amino acids. Germline CDR1 reads SGHTA; CDR2 reads FQGNSA. Unmatched junction bases numbered 8, after V lost 4 bases and J lost 2 bases. The CDR3 nucleotides are TGTGCCAGCAGCTATCTAGCCGGGACAGGGACTAATGAAAAACTGTTTTTT. Its translation is CASSYLAGTGTNEKLFF.

This clone showed up just once. Here the CDR3 reads CASCRGRCYEQFF. The CDR3 nucleotides are TGTGCCAGCTGCCGCGGGAGGTGCTATGAGCAGTTCTTC. V is TRBV2 and J is TRBJ2-1; the match to TRBD2 covers 8 bases. The CDR3 length is 13 residues. J was trimmed by 8 bases and V by 8 bases; bases with no gene match: 8. Germline loops: CDR1 SNHLY, CDR2 FYNNEI. The variable domain in full, completed from reference TRBV2 and TRBJ2-1, reads EPEVTQTPSHQVTQMGQEVILRCVPISNHLYFYWYRQILGQKVEFLVSFYNNEISEKSEIFDDQFSVERPDGSNFTLKIRSTKLEDSAMYFCASCRGRCYEQFFGPGTRLTVL.

Notes on this clone: Other DNA sequences in the sample encode the same CDR3. The gene calls are TRBV6-6 and TRBJ1-1; D not certain. The CDR3 sequence is 13 residues long. Trimming shortened V by 2 bases and J by 2 bases, and 6 bases separated the two germline ends. Germline CDR1 MNHNY, CDR2 SVGAGI (reference sequence). The CDR3 region has the DNA TGTGCCAGCAGTTACCGGGGTAACACTGAAGCTTTCTTT. Protein product: CASSYRGNTEAFF.

Only one count was recorded for this clone. The chain joins TRBV5-1 to TRBJ2-7; 8 bases line up with TRBD2. The CDR3 is made up of 18 amino acids. Unmatched junction bases numbered 16, after V lost 4 bases and J lost 1 base. Germline assignment: CDR1 SGHRS and CDR2 YFSETQ. The CDR3 reads CASSALVPGGIRSYEQYF. The CDR3 DNA sequence: TGCGCCAGCAGCGCACTGGTCCCGGGGGGGATAAGATCCTACGAGCAGTACTTC.

The J gene is TRBJ2-3, the V gene TRBV4-1; D is perhaps TRBD2 (6 bases). The CDR3 length is 17 residues. Between the trimmed V and J ends, which lost 6 bases and 4 bases, there was a span of 23 bases. The germline CDR1 and CDR2 sequences are MGHRA and YSYEKL. The CDR3: CASRRSIADYRSDTQYF. CDR3 DNA: TGCGCCAGCAGAAGATCAATAGCGGATTATCGGTCAGATACGCAGTATTTT.

The chain recombines TRBV7-2 with TRBJ2-2; TRBD2 matches 10 bases. The CDR3 loop spans 16 amino acids. The germline gives CDR1 SGHTA, CDR2 FQGNSA. Trimming at V came to 7 bases and at J to 4 bases, leaving 9 bases not matched to a gene. CDR3 DNA: TGTGCCAGCACTAGGCTAGCGGGGGCGGGCACCGGGGAGCTGTTTTTT. This sequence encodes CASTRLAGAGTGELFF.

The gene calls are TRBV5-4 and TRBJ2-4; D not certain. V lost 3 bases and J lost 8, with 9 bases in between. Germline V gene sequence: CDR1 SGHNT, CDR2 YYREEE (reference sequence). CDR3 length: 12 residues. In DNA, the CDR3 is TGTGCCAGCAGCTCATACCCAGACATTCAGTACTTC. Translating it yields CASSSYPDIQYF.

The chain joins TRBV10-3 to TRBJ2-4; 7 bases map to TRBD1. Losses at the gene ends were 0 bases for V and 4 bases for J; bases not matched to a gene: 3. CDR3 length equals 15 residues. Looked up from germline, CDR1 is ENHRY and CDR2 is SYGVKD. The CDR3 DNA is TGTGCCATCAGTGAGTCCAGGACAGGTAAAAACATTCAGTACTTC. It encodes CAISESRTGKNIQYF.

This sequence joins TRBV6-5 and TRBJ1-1; 7 positions agree with TRBD1. This CDR3 is built from 14 residues. The junction had 8 bases not matched to a gene; V was cut back by 7 bases and J by 3 bases. Per germline, CDR1 MNHEY and CDR2 SVGAGI. The CDR3: CASNVEGAHTEAFF. The CDR3 region has the DNA TGTGCCAGCAACGTGGAGGGGGCCCACACTGAAGCTTTCTTT.

This clone has a single count. The J gene is TRBJ1-4, the V gene TRBV27; possible D gene TRBD1, 6 bases. In germline, CDR1 is MNHEY, CDR2 SMNVEV (reference sequence). CDR3 length: 15 residues. The V gene lost 10 bases and the J gene lost 5 bases, with 20 bases spanning the gap. CDR3 amino acids: CATLPRGARNEKLFF. In DNA form, the CDR3 reads TGTGCCACCCTCCCCCGGGGGGCGAGAAATGAAAAACTGTTTTTT. The variable domain in full, with the rest retrieved from reference TRBV27 and TRBJ1-4, is EAQVTQNPRYLITVTGKKLTVTCSQNMNHEYMSWYRQDPGLGLRQIYYSMNVEVTDKGDVPEGYKVSRKEKRNFPLILESPSPNQTSLYFCATLPRGARNEKLFFGSGTQLSVL.

The V call is TRBV9, the J call TRBJ2-1; 8 bases fit TRBD2. Germline V gene sequence: CDR1 SGDLS, CDR2 YYNGEE. The CDR3 is 15 residues long. Germline trimming cut 4 bases from V and 4 bases from J; bases unmatched to any gene: 7. CDR3 region: CASSSRLAQYNEQFF. The CDR3 region has the DNA TGTGCCAGCAGCTCCCGACTAGCGCAGTACAATGAGCAGTTCTTC.